This TCR beta chain was obtained from a study of beta chain features in type 1 diabetes (dated by TCRdb to 2016 to 2019). About the investigation overall: No differences in mean age, gender distribution, total cell number or subset yield were found between patients and healthy donors. Naive and central memory subsets were obtained from all 28 donors, but regulatory and stem cell-like memory subsets were isolated from only 8 patients and roughly 8 healthy donors. A total of approximately 100,000,000 sorted cells were examined across all samples, and the number of cells per subset was strongly correlated with RNA yield. The study compared the TCRB repertoires of sorted circulating CD4+ T cell subsets in recently diagnosed type 1 diabetes patients with those in matched healthy donors.

Each donor gave one peripheral blood draw, roughly 0.12 L on average, collected into heparinised tubes. Using a panel that included CD45RO, CCR7, CD25, CD127, CD95 and CD27, naive, central memory, regulatory and stem cell-like memory CD4+ T cells were sorted on a BD FACSAria II. A purity above 95% was achieved for all sorted populations. PBMCs were isolated immediately by Lymphoprep density gradient centrifugation and stained directly without culture. To minimize batch effects, samples were stained and sorted in pairs, one healthy donor with one patient per experiment. On this clone itself: What this receptor recognizes is not known. No much larger clonotype is one base removed from it; base qualities were not supplied.

Overall results and qualifications from the work: PCR may preferentially amplify shorter templates, but because patient and control samples were amplified and corrected together, any resulting skew would affect both groups equally. HLA sub-analyses involved small numbers of individuals, so any influence of HLA type on TCRB rearrangement remained unresolved. Because cDNA was sequenced instead of genomic DNA, activated cells with high expression could be over-represented, although the groups did not differ in activation or CD3 levels. Naive, central memory and regulatory TCRB repertoires appeared to be more similar among patients than among healthy donors. A moderate but significant shortening of TCRB CDR3 length was observed in type 1 diabetes patients in all four CD4+ subsets. At VDJ recombination sites, patients with type 1 diabetes made fewer insertions and deleted more nucleotides, a pattern implying thymic rearrangement abnormalities.

The entire amount of isolated RNA was reverse transcribed using the High Capacity cDNA Reverse Transcription Kit, so the sequenced TCRB transcripts were expressed ones. Deep immunoSEQ sequencing was applied to naive, central memory and regulatory T cell samples, giving an average of about 3.4 million total reads per sample. After sorted cells were lysed in RLT buffer, RNA was extracted with DNase-treated RNeasy Micro or Mini kits, with the choice depending on cell number. Each cell subset was processed on its own to prevent cross-contamination, while patient and healthy donor samples were processed together. TCRB sequences were amplified from cDNA with the immunoSEQ multiplex PCR, producing 87-bp fragments spanning the CDR3 region. The amplicons were sequenced using the Illumina HiSeq platform. As for the authors' bioinformatics: Synthetic template baselines were used to correct PCR bias computationally, reads within Hamming distance 2 were collapsed, and singletons that could not be merged were discarded. By aligning reads against IMGT, V, D and J genes, CDR3 length, and insertions or deletions at six rearrangement sites were assigned. Clonotype counts were normalized to sorted cell number within each subset before computing true diversity and Gini coefficients with the tcR R package. The overlap coefficient, calculated on TCRB nucleotide sequences, was used to measure repertoire sharing. As a proxy for the pre-selection repertoire, out-of-frame TCRB sequences from naive cells were analyzed. TCRdb re-hosts the immuneACCESS table, in-frame sequences only. Its copies lack some clones; in the studies checked, an unresolved V gene accounts for under half of them, and the cause for the rest is not known. The V and J calls and clone size come from that table; D and trimming were worked out from the DNA. This sample has 860,000 or so clones in its table, and under 20% of those were observed once. 0.023% of the sample is in the top ten clones.

Per the germline V gene, MGHRA is the CDR1 and YSYEKL is the CDR2. The CDR3 measures 17 amino acids from cysteine to phenylalanine. Only the CDR3 portion is preserved as DNA: 51 bases, with reading frame beginning at the first base. V gives up 3 bases and J gives up 4 bases, and the segment between their germline ends measures 19 bases. Recombination linked TRBV4-1 to TRBJ2-1; TRBD2 is perhaps the D gene, given 5 matching bases. The TCR sequence derives from a woman between 18 and 29 years old in good health. Sequenced input: naive CD4+ T cells from blood. In light of the paper, this sample's cell subset or site label describes: true naive CD4+ T cells. The sequenced DNA: TGCGCCAGCAGCCATGAACCGGTAGCGAGTTTTTACAATGAGCAGTTCTTC. Protein translation: CASSHEPVASFYNEQFF.